Below are 22 T cell receptor beta chains sequenced from a single sample in a study of control samples from healthy donors and cancer patients. Measured with immunoSEQ multiplex PCR; TCRdb has only the in-frame clones, and not every one. The sample records 50,000 or so clones, about four fifths being singletons. Material for sequencing was blood. The receptors derive from a man between 65 and 80 years old in good health.

This clone appeared a single time. V and J are TRBV6-8 and TRBJ1-1, with 9 bases matching TRBD1. Germline CDR1 is MNHGY and CDR2 is SAAAGT. Trimming took 9 bases from V and 3 from J; bases not matched to a gene: 8. The CDR3 totals 14 residues. The CDR3 is CARLTGGGDTEAFF. The CDR3 nucleotides are TGTGCCAGGCTAACAGGGGGCGGGGACACTGAAGCTTTCTTT.

This chain uses TRBV5-1 with TRBJ2-1, with TRBD2 as a possible D gene (5 bases). The V gene lost 4 bases and the J gene lost 0 bases, with 8 bases spanning the gap. Germline CDR1 is SGHRS and CDR2 is YFSETQ. The CDR3 totals 14 residues. The CDR3 region is CASSPGVSYNEQFF. In nucleotides, the CDR3 is TGCGCCAGCAGCCCCGGGGTCTCCTACAATGAGCAGTTCTTC.

The chain uses TRBV28 and TRBJ2-2; no clear D gene. This CDR3 has 13 residues. The V end lost 3 bases, the J end lost 2 bases, and 4 bases lay between the germline ends. CDR1 MDHEN and CDR2 SYDVKM come from the germline V gene. The CDR3, as DNA: TGTGCCAGCAGTTTGCCAAACACCGGGGAGCTGTTTTTT. Encoded protein: CASSLPNTGELFF.

The chain links TRBV30 to TRBJ1-1; the D is unclear. In germline, CDR1 is GTSNPN, CDR2 SVGIG (reference sequence). The CDR3 sequence is 13 residues long. V was clipped by 1 base and J by 4 bases, with 10 bases between them. The CDR3 nucleotides are TGTGCCTGGAGTGCCCGGTTGGGCACTGAAGCTTTCTTT. Translation gives CAWSARLGTEAFF.

This chain links TRBV3-1 (or the pseudogene TRBV3-2) with TRBJ1-2, with TRBD1 as a possible D gene (6 bases). Germline lookup yields CDR1 LGHDT and CDR2 YNNKEL (reference sequence). CDR3 length: 13 residues. Trimming took off 0 bases at V and 7 bases at J, with 9 bases between the two ends. The CDR3 coding sequence is TGTGCCAGCAGCCAAGAGGACAGTTTTGGCTACACCTTC. This codes for CASSQEDSFGYTF.

This rearrangement joins TRBV5-4 to TRBJ1-2; D perhaps matches TRBD1 (6 bases). The CDR3 loop spans 14 amino acids. With 1 base removed from V and 2 bases from J, the gap between germline ends came to 9 bases. CDR1 and CDR2 (germline): SGHNT, YYREEE (reference sequence). The CDR3 loop reads CASSLTGTNYGYTF. In nucleotides, the CDR3 is TGTGCCAGCAGCTTGACAGGGACGAACTATGGCTACACCTTC.

The gene calls are TRBV27 and TRBJ2-4; D is perhaps TRBD1 (6 bases). Germline V gene sequence: CDR1 MNHEY, CDR2 SMNVEV (reference sequence). The CDR3 is made up of 19 amino acids. Deletions cut 2 bases from V and 2 bases from J, with 22 bases between. The CDR3 nucleotides read TGTGCCAGCAGTTTACCCGCTAATAACAGGGCGGCTACCAAAAACATTCAGTACTTC. It codes for CASSLPANNRAATKNIQYF.

The gene calls are TRBV28 and TRBJ2-7; 8 nucleotides line up with TRBD1. The CDR3 is made up of 13 amino acids. CDR1 MDHEN and CDR2 SYDVKM come from the germline V gene. V lost 6 bases and J lost 5; bases outside the gene matches: 6. This chain's CDR3 is CASRQGQENEQYF. In DNA form, the CDR3 reads TGTGCCAGCAGGCAGGGACAGGAGAACGAGCAGTACTTC.

The rearrangement uses TRBV7-2 and TRBJ2-4; 14 positions match TRBD2. V lost 1 base, J lost 4 bases, and 9 bases stayed unmatched. The CDR3 has 19 amino acids. Germline CDR1 reads SGHTA; CDR2 reads FQGNSA. This CDR3 reads CASSLENPGLAGEKNIQYF. In DNA, the CDR3 is TGTGCCAGCAGCTTAGAAAATCCGGGACTAGCGGGAGAAAAAAACATTCAGTACTTC. The variable domain in full, completed from reference TRBV7-2 and TRBJ2-4, reads GAGVSQSPSNKVTEKGKDVELRCDPISGHTALYWYRQSLGQGLEFLIYFQGNSAPDKSGLPSDRFSAERTGGSVSTLTIQRTQQEDSAVYLCASSLENPGLAGEKNIQYFGAGTRLSVL.

This clone was found a few times. The chain links TRBV28 to TRBJ1-4, with 8 bases aligning to TRBD1. CDR1 is MDHEN, CDR2 SYDVKM, per germline. There are 16 residues in the CDR3. V dropped 7 bases and J dropped 6; count of bases not matched to a gene: 13. The DNA for the CDR3 is TGTGCCAGCACCCTAGGACAGGGTTATTACGATGAAAAACTGTTTTTT. Protein sequence: CASTLGQGYYDEKLFF.

The chain carries TRBV5-1 and TRBJ2-7; 9 bases agree with TRBD1. Germline assignment: CDR1 SGHRS and CDR2 YFSETQ. CDR3 length: 14 residues. Unmatched junction bases numbered 3, after V lost 4 bases and J lost 1 base. The CDR3: CASSTGQGSYEQYF. CDR3 coding DNA: TGCGCCAGCAGCACAGGACAGGGGTCCTACGAGCAGTACTTC.

The chain couples TRBV2 to TRBJ2-3; possibly TRBD2 for D (6 bases). With 6 bases removed from V and 4 bases from J, the gap between germline ends came to 20 bases. Germline CDR1 is SNHLY and CDR2 is FYNNEI. There are 16 residues in the CDR3. The DNA for the CDR3 is TGTGCCAGCAGGGGAGGTTTGAGTGTTTCGGCAGATACGCAGTATTTT. This translates into CASRGGLSVSADTQYF.

The chain employs TRBV28 and TRBJ2-2, with 9 bases aligning to TRBD1. The CDR3 covers 15 residues. The V segment lost 6 bases and the J segment 4 bases; nucleotides outside the gene matches: 6. Looked up from germline, CDR1 is MDHEN and CDR2 is SYDVKM. The CDR3 loop is CASSNRGRFTGELFF. The CDR3 DNA is TGTGCCAGCAGCAACAGGGGGCGTTTCACCGGGGAGCTGTTTTTT.

This chain joins TRBV2 and TRBJ2-5; 9 positions agree with TRBD2. Germline CDR1 is SNHLY and CDR2 is FYNNEI. J was trimmed by 5 bases and V by 0 bases; bases with no gene match: 19. The length of the CDR3 is 20 residues. CDR3 coding DNA: TGTGCCAGCAGTGAAGCGGCGGGGCTAGGATGGACTAGCGCAGGGGAGACCCAGTACTTC. Translating it yields CASSEAAGLGWTSAGETQYF.

The chain uses TRBV5-5 and TRBJ1-5; 8 bases fit TRBD1. Germline V gene sequence: CDR1 SGHKS, CDR2 YYEKEE (reference sequence). CDR3 size: 16 residues. The J segment lost 6 bases and the V segment lost 0 bases, leaving 8 bases of the junction unmatched. In DNA, the CDR3 is TGTGCCAGCAGCTTGGGGTGGGACAGGTTAGGTCAGCCCCAGCATTTT. Translated: CASSLGWDRLGQPQHF. The full variable domain, rest sourced from reference TRBV5-5 and TRBJ1-5, is DAGVTQSPTHLIKTRGQQVTLRCSPISGHKSVSWYQQVLGQGPQFIFQYYEKEERGRGNFPDRFSARQFPNYSSELNVNALLLGDSALYLCASSLGWDRLGQPQHFGDGTRLSIL.

This chain joins TRBV6-5 and TRBJ2-5; D possibly matches TRBD1 or TRBD2 (5 bases each). Between the trimmed V and J ends, which lost 2 bases and 5 bases, there was a span of 15 bases. The CDR3 is 15 residues long. CDR1 and CDR2 from the germline V gene are MNHEY and SVGAGI. As DNA, the CDR3 is TGTGCCAGCAGTTACCGGGGCTTTGAGGGGGAGACCCAGTACTTC. Amino acids: CASSYRGFEGETQYF.

The gene calls are TRBV5-1 and TRBJ2-5; 14 bases agree with TRBD2. This CDR3 spans 18 amino acids. Per the germline V gene, CDR1 is SGHRS and CDR2 is YFSETQ. The V and J ends lost 4 bases and 3 bases, in that order; junction bases with no gene match: 11. The CDR3 DNA follows: TGCGCCAGCAGCCGGGGGACTAGCGGGAGTCGCCAAAAAGAGACCCAGTACTTC. As protein: CASSRGTSGSRQKETQYF.

V and J are TRBV10-1 and TRBJ2-1; no clear D. Trimming removed 2 bases from V and 4 bases from J, with 6 bases in between. CDR1 and CDR2 (germline): WNHNN, SYGVQD (reference sequence). CDR3 length: 13 amino acids. Here the CDR3 DNA reads TGCGCCAGCAGTGAGGACGGATACAATGAGCAGTTCTTC. It is translated as CASSEDGYNEQFF.

The genes are TRBV2 and TRBJ1-5, with D perhaps TRBD1 (5 bases). The CDR3 is made up of 14 amino acids. Germline CDR1 is SNHLY and CDR2 is FYNNEI. V was trimmed by 4 bases and J by 6 bases, leaving 13 bases between them. The CDR3 reads CASSVGPLLQPQHF. As DNA, the CDR3 is TGTGCCAGCAGTGTGGGGCCTTTGCTTCAGCCCCAGCATTTT.

The chain links TRBV3-1 (or the pseudogene TRBV3-2) to TRBJ2-1; TRBD2 matches 10 bases. V shed 4 bases, J shed 8 bases, and the junction held 2 bases outside the gene matches. CDR1 and CDR2 from the germline V gene are LGHDT and YNNKEL (reference sequence). The length of the CDR3 is 13 residues. CDR3 amino acids: CASSRLAGDEQFF. The CDR3 DNA follows: TGTGCCAGCAGCCGCCTAGCGGGAGATGAGCAGTTCTTC.

The CDR3 DNA sequence: TGTGCCACCAGCAGAGATTCTACCTACGAGCAGTACTTC. It codes for CATSRDSTYEQYF. The V and J genes are TRBV15 and TRBJ2-7; D unclear. The CDR3 runs to 13 residues. Trimming stripped 0 bases from V and 2 bases from J, with 5 bases between. Germline assignment: CDR1 LNHNV and CDR2 YYDKDF (reference sequence).

This clone turned up a few times. The rearrangement links TRBV29-1 to TRBJ1-1; D unresolved. The CDR3 length is 14 residues. Germline CDR1 is SQVTM and CDR2 is ANQGSEA. V was pared by 7 bases and J by 0 bases, with 15 bases between. The DNA of the CDR3 is TGCAGCGCCATGTTAGGACTGTTGAACACTGAAGCTTTCTTT. Its protein product is CSAMLGLLNTEAFF.